This paragraph covers one TCR beta chain sequence. The antigen remains undetermined. The data originate from a study of blood T cells in healthy people across ages. Findings and caveats of the study: Among long-lived donors, naive CD4+ cells were more numerous and diversity higher than in aged donors.

Next came a second PCR, run for about 7 to 12 cycles, which used a sample-barcoded 5' primer along with a J-beta primer mix. Via MiXCR, TCRdb re-called the 5' RACE reads, giving one row per CDR3 protein. The table lists about 640,000 distinct CDR3 sequences, roughly 50% of them singletons. Germline V gene lookup returns CDR1 DFQATT and CDR2 SNEGSKA (reference sequence). This CDR3 has 13 residues. J lost 2 bases, V lost 5 bases, and 3 bases had no gene match. V usage is TRBV20-1 and J usage is TRBJ2-5; 9 positions match TRBD2. The receptor comes from a man in his 60s in good health. The sequenced material came from blood. This CDR3 is CSALAGVQETQYF. For the CDR3, the DNA is TGCAGTGCTTTAGCGGGGGTACAAGAGACCCAGTACTTC.